A selection of T cell receptor beta chains follows, all from one sample in a study of cytomegalovirus exposure and HLA in healthy donors. Generated by immunoSEQ multiplex PCR, the TCRdb table keeps only in-frame clones and is missing some. The sample lists 250,000 to 350,000 clones, 86% occurring once. The sequencing sample was made of PBMCs. Source of these receptors: a man between 40 and 49 years old in good health and CMV-seropositive. Both conserved end residues are part of each CDR3. D genes are given only for firm matches. Clone size is shown for a subset of rows, as once, few, many or a class of expanded clone.

CDR3	DNA	J	D	size	V
CASSLDIAGSSGNTIYF	TGCGCCAGCAGCCTGGATATCGCAGGGTCCTCTGGAAACACCATATATTTT	TRBJ1-3	NA	NA	TRBV4-1
CASSQGAIGEAFF	TGTGCCTCGAGTCAGGGGGCAATCGGTGAAGCTTTCTTT	TRBJ1-1	TRBD1	NA	TRBV19
CASSERPPSSGLVTQYF	TGTGCCAGCAGTGAACGTCCACCCAGTTCGGGATTAGTGACCCAGTACTTC	TRBJ2-5	NA	NA	TRBV2
CASSVARGEDQPQHF	TGTGCCAGTAGTGTTGCCCGAGGGGAGGATCAGCCCCAGCATTTT	TRBJ1-5	NA	NA	TRBV19
CASSSRDFTDTQYF	TGTGCCAGCAGCTCACGGGATTTTACAGATACGCAGTATTTT	TRBJ2-3	NA	NA	TRBV7-9
CASGDRGGAYPNEKLFF	TGTGCCAGCGGAGACAGGGGTGGCGCTTATCCTAATGAAAAACTGTTTTTT	TRBJ1-4	TRBD1	NA	TRBV27
CASSYGDRGRQETQYF	TGTGCCAGCAGTTACGGGGACAGGGGGCGACAAGAGACCCAGTACTTC	TRBJ2-5	TRBD1	NA	TRBV6-5
CASSRGGSTQYF	TGTGCCAGCAGCAGGGGAGGTAGTACGCAGTATTTT	TRBJ2-3	NA	once	TRBV7-6
CASSLYRDRAYEQYF	TGTGCCAGCAGCCTGTACCGGGACAGGGCCTACGAGCAGTACTTC	TRBJ2-7	TRBD1	once	TRBV7-8
CASSLAPTGPNSPLHF	TGTGCCAGCAGCTTAGCGCCTACAGGACCGAATTCACCCCTCCACTTT	TRBJ1-6	NA	NA	TRBV7-6
CASSQDPGGFADTEAFF	TGTGCCAGCAGCCAAGACCCAGGGGGCTTCGCCGACACTGAAGCTTTCTTT	TRBJ1-1	TRBD1	NA	TRBV14
CASSSDRVDQPQHF	TGTGCCAGCAGTTCGGACAGGGTTGATCAGCCCCAGCATTTT	TRBJ1-5	TRBD1	few	TRBV7-9
CASSLRLAGSYEQYF	TGCGCCAGCAGCCTTAGACTAGCGGGATCCTACGAGCAGTACTTC	TRBJ2-7	TRBD2	NA	TRBV5-1
CASSFTGLANYGYTF	TGTGCCAGCAGCTTTACAGGTCTAGCTAACTATGGCTACACCTTC	TRBJ1-2	NA	NA	TRBV7-2
CASNGVGGLTDTQYF	TGTGCCAGCAATGGGGTAGGGGGCTTAACAGATACGCAGTATTTT	TRBJ2-3	TRBD1	NA	TRBV2
CASSLAFIGTQETQYF	TGCGCCAGCAGCTTGGCCTTTATAGGGACACAAGAGACCCAGTACTTC	TRBJ2-5	NA	NA	TRBV5-1
CASSSKGQLYNEQFF	TGTGCCAGCAGTTCAAAGGGACAGCTATACAATGAGCAGTTCTTC	TRBJ2-1	TRBD1	few	TRBV5-5
CASKPFEITNTEAFF	TGTGCCAGCAAGCCCTTCGAAATTACGAACACTGAAGCTTTCTTT	TRBJ1-1	NA	NA	TRBV2
CATISPGQGAYEQYF	TGTGCCACCATAAGCCCGGGACAGGGGGCCTACGAGCAGTACTTC	TRBJ2-7	TRBD1	NA	TRBV10-3
CASSEYRVYNEQFF	TGTGCCAGCAGTGAATATCGGGTCTACAATGAGCAGTTCTTC	TRBJ2-1	NA	NA	TRBV25-1
CASSLVGLAVGAGELFF	TGTGCCAGCAGCTTAGTAGGACTAGCGGTGGGGGCCGGGGAGCTGTTTTTT	TRBJ2-2	TRBD2	NA	TRBV11-2
CASSFPSSDRAYEQYF	TGTGCCAGCAGCTTCCCAAGTTCGGACAGGGCTTACGAGCAGTACTTC	TRBJ2-7	TRBD1	NA	TRBV5-4
CASSSLRSSYNEQFF	TGTGCCAGCAGCTCCCTACGGAGCTCCTACAATGAGCAGTTCTTC	TRBJ2-1	NA	once	TRBV7-9
CASSLQLVAEAFF	TGTGCCAGCAGCTTACAACTGGTCGCTGAAGCTTTCTTT	TRBJ1-1	NA	NA	TRBV7-2
CASSPFPGGGNEQFF	TGTGCCAGCTCACCCTTCCCGGGAGGAGGCAATGAGCAGTTCTTC	TRBJ2-1	TRBD2	NA	TRBV18
CASSSTDTQYF	TGTGCCAGCTCGAGCACAGATACGCAGTATTTT	TRBJ2-3	NA	NA	TRBV2
CASSVGAGGNEQFF	TGTGCCAGCAGCGTCGGTGCGGGAGGTAATGAGCAGTTCTTC	TRBJ2-1	TRBD2	NA	TRBV9
CASSAGLAESHEQFF	TGTGCTAGCAGCGCTGGACTAGCTGAGTCCCATGAGCAGTTCTTC	TRBJ2-1	TRBD2	NA	TRBV7-7
CASSPPGGGETQYF	TGTGCCAGCTCACCACCAGGGGGCGGAGAGACCCAGTACTTC	TRBJ2-5	TRBD1	few	TRBV18
CASSLGTGPTNEKLFF	TGTGCCAGCAGCCTCGGGACAGGCCCTACTAATGAAAAACTGTTTTTT	TRBJ1-4	TRBD1	NA	TRBV7-9
CASRVPGGATDTQYF	TGTGCCAGCAGAGTACCGGGAGGGGCTACAGATACGCAGTATTTT	TRBJ2-3	TRBD2	NA	TRBV28
CASGLDRAYGYTF	TGTGCTAGTGGTTTGGACAGAGCATATGGCTACACCTTC	TRBJ1-2	NA	NA	TRBV12-5
CASSVRAGLAGVFYNEQFF	TGTGCCAGCAGCGTGCGAGCTGGACTAGCGGGAGTTTTCTACAATGAGCAGTTCTTC	TRBJ2-1	TRBD2	NA	TRBV7-2
CASSLVSGSYNEQFF	TGTGCCAGCAGCTTAGTATCCGGTTCCTACAATGAGCAGTTCTTC	TRBJ2-1	NA	NA	TRBV13
CASSIEGSTDTQYF	TGTGCCAGTAGTATAGAGGGCAGCACAGATACGCAGTATTTT	TRBJ2-3	NA	NA	TRBV19
CASRLGRSGELFF	TGTGCAAGTCGCTTAGGCAGGTCCGGGGAGCTGTTTTTT	TRBJ2-2	NA	NA	TRBV12-2
CASRSRDRLPSTDTQYF	TGTGCCAGCAGGTCGAGGGACAGGTTACCTAGCACAGATACGCAGTATTTT	TRBJ2-3	TRBD1	NA	TRBV7-9
CASSLGLGTSGSKQFF	TGCGCCAGCAGCTTAGGTCTGGGGACTAGCGGGAGCAAGCAGTTCTTC	TRBJ2-1	TRBD2	NA	TRBV5-1
CASRVSEGSYEQYF	TGTGCCAGCAGGGTGTCGGAGGGATCCTACGAGCAGTACTTC	TRBJ2-7	NA	NA	TRBV2
CASSDNQGGKLFF	TGTGCCAGCAGTGACAACCAGGGCGGAAAACTGTTTTTT	TRBJ1-4	NA	NA	TRBV6-4
CASSTQGAGEQYF	TGCGCCAGCAGTACGCAGGGGGCTGGCGAGCAGTACTTC	TRBJ2-7	TRBD1	NA	TRBV5-1
CATSRQTSFEQYF	TGTGCCACCAGCAGGCAGACTAGTTTCGAGCAGTACTTC	TRBJ2-7	NA	NA	TRBV15
CASSRDTRGTGMKLYGYTF	TGCGCCAGCAGTCGCGACACGCGGGGGACAGGTATGAAGCTCTATGGCTACACCTTC	TRBJ1-2	TRBD1	NA	TRBV4-3
CASSRLAGDNEQFF	TGTGCCAGCAGTCGACTAGCGGGAGACAATGAGCAGTTCTTC	TRBJ2-1	TRBD2	few	TRBV9
CASSPPGAGANVLTF	TGTGCCAGCTCACCCCCAGGGGCTGGGGCCAACGTCCTGACTTTC	TRBJ2-6	NA	few	TRBV18
CASSLALVVAGGTTDTQYF	TGTGCCAGCAGCTTAGCACTAGTGGTAGCGGGAGGCACTACAGATACGCAGTATTTT	TRBJ2-3	TRBD2	few	TRBV7-6
CSASLEETQYF	TGCAGTGCGAGTCTAGAGGAGACCCAGTACTTC	TRBJ2-5	NA	NA	TRBV20-1
CASSLVSLAGTYEQYF	TGTGCCAGCAGCTTGGTTTCCCTAGCGGGTACCTACGAGCAGTACTTC	TRBJ2-7	TRBD2	NA	TRBV5-5
CAGIGAVYEQYF	TGTGCCGGAATAGGGGCAGTATACGAGCAGTACTTC	TRBJ2-7	NA	NA	TRBV27
CASRAGAVNEQYF	TGTGCCAGTAGAGCGGGAGCGGTAAACGAGCAGTACTTC	TRBJ2-7	TRBD2	NA	TRBV19
CASSITGYSSGNTIYF	TGTGCCAGTAGTATTACAGGTTATAGCTCTGGAAACACCATATATTTT	TRBJ1-3	NA	NA	TRBV19
CASTDEQGASNSPLHF	TGTGCCAGCACTGACGAACAGGGGGCGAGTAATTCACCCCTCCACTTT	TRBJ1-6	TRBD1	NA	TRBV28